The clone carrying this TCR beta chain was recorded many times. Amplified TCR beta CDR3 regions derived from RNA transcripts. HTBI primers were used for first-round RT-PCR of the TCR CDR3. TCRdb re-called the multiplex PCR reads with MiXCR, one entry per CDR3 protein. Among fewer than 600,000 distinct CDR3 sequences listed, around 15% were seen once. This specimen belongs to a study of T cells in Graves' hyperthyroidism and ophthalmopathy. Patients aged 18 to 65 with hyperthyroidism were newly diagnosed, with duration under 2 months. Patients were excluded because of uncontrolled infection, other autoimmune disease, pregnancy or lactation. Orbital computed tomography and thyroid ultrasound, together with serum TRAb and thyroxine and clinical symptoms, were used for diagnoses. The sequence came from a woman under 30 with Graves' hyperthyroidism. Sample: blood.

CDR3 residues: CASSQRGPQETQYF. The CDR3 DNA is TGTGCCAGCAGTCAGAGGGGTCCCCAAGAGACCCAGTACTTC. The chain recombines TRBV11-3 with TRBJ2-5, with D tentatively TRBD1 or TRBD2 (5 bases each). CDR3 length: 14 residues. Germline CDR1 is SGHNT and CDR2 is YENEEA. Deletions cut 6 bases from V and 1 base from J, with 12 bases between.